This entry features one TCR beta chain sequence. Its cognate antigen has yet to be identified. Per-base qualities were not stored, and no clone one base away is much larger. The cohort comprised 550 to 700 healthy bone marrow donors. At the time of sampling, all cohort members were nominally healthy, though unrecorded immune exposures were likely present. The donor was CMV seropositive and belonged to the group of 250 to 350 seropositive cohort members. Each donor provided a peripheral blood sample, and peripheral blood mononuclear cells were used for TCR beta sequencing. Genomic DNA was extracted from the blood cell samples with the Qiagen DNeasy Blood Extraction Kit. CDR1 and CDR2 (MNHNY, SVGAGI) derive from the germline V gene (reference sequence). Counted from cysteine to phenylalanine, this CDR3 has 15 amino acids. CDR3 DNA is the only sequence kept; it has 45 bases, read in frame from the first base. The junction carries 14 bases between V and J, which are trimmed by 4 bases and 5 bases respectively.

This sample was taken from a study of cytomegalovirus exposure and HLA in healthy donors (dated by TCRdb to the late 2010s). As for the study more broadly: An earlier analysis of some 500 of the donors reported roughly 300 Gb of sequence data and around 120 million unique TCR beta sequences from about 179 million T cells. About 280 gigabases of sequencing data and approximately 85 million unique TCR sequences were included in an early release covering roughly 600 HLA-typed donors. The genetic ancestry cluster associated with self-reported Caucasian donors included 80% to 90% of the 300 to 400 genotyped donors. The study was designed to test whether signatures of past pathogen exposure could be identified by cataloging public T cell receptors. The study profiled the T cell repertoires of 500 to 800 subjects by immunosequencing and related them to cytomegalovirus serostatus. Besides the first cohort of around 670 subjects, a separate validation cohort made up of some 110 different subjects was used. High-throughput TCR immunosequencing, statistical association of individual TCRs with disease status, and machine learning were combined to predict cytomegalovirus infection status. A later analysis re-analyzed previously published TCR beta repertoires from about 730 donors and added high-resolution HLA genotyping to study TCR occurrence patterns. In the later analysis, no new phenotypic data were used to find candidate immune exposures; instead, reliance was placed on TCR beta sequences and their occurrence across donors. To decide whether each TCR beta V gene segment behaved as functional or pseudogenic, an earlier analysis of nearly 600 of the donors relied on high-throughput TCR beta sequencing. Donor age, sex, ethnicity and CMV serostatus were compiled alongside the repertoire data. A later genetic analysis took genome-wide SNP genotypes for about 55% of the roughly 700 donors and used that subset as a discovery cohort. Every repertoire in the discovery cohort had been generated on one and the same sequencing platform. Class I and class II HLA loci were covered by the typing at four-digit resolution. Typing coverage varied by locus: roughly 629-630 donors for A, B, C, DRB1 and DQB1; around 560 for DQA1; more than 600 for DPA1; 400 to 480 for DPB1. Roughly five DR-DQ haplotypes were handled as single units for association and clustering, since linkage in the cohort was strong. Among roughly 370 genotyped donors of the cohort, an average of about 240,000 unique TCR beta nucleotide sequences were sequenced per donor, roughly 18% of them non-productive. The study at large found these results: A cluster of highly shared sequence variants was judged likely to be a technical artifact of the sequencing pipeline. In both the original and validation cohorts, the classifier was reported to diagnose cytomegalovirus status with high specificity and sensitivity. Linkage disequilibrium might explain the correlated functional status among segregating V segments, but an unknown experimental factor could not be excluded. In a later analysis, HLA-associated TCR beta chains were found to be more clonally expanded and to have lower generation probabilities than equally common non-associated chains. A later analysis associated 15,000 to 20,000 TCR beta sequences with specific HLA alleles at a false discovery rate of 0.05. Three of the identified cytomegalovirus-associated TCR beta chains were confirmed in vitro to be specific for cytomegalovirus antigens. Most TCR sequences were observed very rarely across donors, whereas some public TCRs were present in many individuals. Assigning TCR associations to individual alleles was difficult when HLA alleles, especially DR and DQ, strongly co-occurred. A total of some 180 TCR beta chains were listed by the study as associated with cytomegalovirus. HLA typing was unavailable for some donors at each locus, so association tests used only the typed subset. CMV serostatus was the only immune exposure information available for the cohort. Several of the top co-occurrence clusters appeared to be linked to parvovirus B19, influenza, CMV and Epstein-Barr virus, according to a later analysis. Because counts were too low, seventeen rarely observed V segments, including chromosome 9 orphons, were excluded from the earlier analysis of several hundred of the donors. The 87-base-pair reads could not distinguish some IMGT-functional V segments, including TRBV6-2 and TRBV6-3, so those segments were excluded. In a later analysis, the rate of TCR association differed among HLA loci, with DRB1 alleles having the most associated TCRs and HLA-C alleles having the fewest. A further reported finding was that TCR beta sequences accurately predicted the HLA-A and HLA-B alleles for most subjects in the first cohort. The authors suggested that the approach could potentially be extended to other disease states and immunological phenotypes. In a later genetic analysis, fewer N-insertions in productive TCRs were reported among donors in an Asian-associated ancestry cluster than the roughly 710-donor mean. The cohort was sequenced for TCR beta chains only, and without alpha or paired-chain data the features that could be detected were limited. The presence/absence analyses assumed that sequencing depth was roughly uniform across donors, and that assumption may not be true. In a later analysis, most CMV-associated TCR beta chains were found to appear HLA-restricted, with HLA associations seemingly driven largely by CMV exposure. In an earlier analysis of approximately 600 of the donors, most TCR beta V segments were observed in productive rearrangements about 87% or about 30% of the time, broadly matching IMGT annotations. An association between a missense DCLRE1C variant and V-gene and J-gene trimming of TCR beta chains was found in a later genetic analysis and replicated in an independent cohort.

Library preparation was by the immunoSEQ multiplex PCR assay. The multiplex PCR relied on a mix of 60 forward primers for TCR Vbeta segments and 13 reverse primers for TCR Jbeta segments. The CDR3 region of rearranged TCR beta genes was amplified from genomic DNA with a multiplex PCR assay. Amplified TCR beta libraries were sequenced as 87-base-pair reads on the Illumina HiSeq System. The study's processing was this. In a later analysis, tens of millions of unique TCR beta chains were counted across the roughly 670 repertoires, and roughly 11 million of these chains were shared by at least two donors. A nearest-neighbor algorithm error-corrected the raw reads and collapsed the reads into unique sequences, merging closely related sequences to remove PCR and sequencing errors. Alignment of CDR3 sequences to IMGT reference sequences was used to assign V, D and J gene segments. For a sequence to be retained, at least a six-nucleotide match to both a V gene segment and a J gene segment was required. A rearrangement was called productive if the CDR3 had no stop codons and remained in frame with V and J, and every other rearrangement was called non-productive. Following IMGT convention, CDR3 was defined as the stretch from the second conserved V-encoded cysteine to the conserved J-encoded phenylalanine. The earlier analysis of approximately 590 of the donors excluded any sequence lacking an unambiguous match to a single V gene segment. In an earlier analysis of more than 500 of the donors, a V segment was called functional when productive rearrangements were above 56.7%, and segregating when the standard deviation between donors exceeded 5%. A statistical classification framework was built for diagnosing cytomegalovirus status from the catalog of TCR beta chain sequences. In a later analysis, V and J genes were assigned by comparing TCR nucleotide sequences against IMGT/GENE-DB human TR gene sequences. Using the TCRdist pipeline, a later analysis assigned CDR3 sequences along with most-parsimonious VDJ recombination scenarios. In a later analysis, every TCR beta chain was defined by the combination of its CDR3 amino acid sequence and its V-gene family, and reads without a unique V-gene family were dropped. As a way to deal with suspected cross-contamination and a sequencing artifact, a later analysis dropped 500 to 700 nucleotide sequences that were highly shared and had low generation probability. For each public chain, a later analysis derived a clonal expansion index from normalized ranks of inferred template counts within each repertoire. In a later analysis, generation probabilities were computed with a VDJ recombination model fitted to out-of-frame rearrangements, and the resulting probabilities were checked against IGoR. In a later analysis, hypergeometric tests were used to score TCR-TCR, TCR-HLA and TCR-CMV co-occurrence, with a repertoire-size bias correction applied to TCR pairs. To estimate false discovery rates, a later analysis permuted the HLA or CMV assignments 20 times. In a later analysis, co-occurring TCRs were grouped with DBSCAN, and TCRdist sequence similarity was added when clustering was performed within HLA-allele-positive subsets. Repertoires with fewer than 30,000 or more than 120,000 public chains, plus five repertoires with anomalous nucleotide sharing, were excluded from co-occurrence clustering. TCRdb limited this immuneACCESS table to in-frame rearrangements with V and J called. A share of clones is missing; checked studies link under half to unresolved V genes, and the rest is unexplained. The V and J calls and the clone size are those of that table, but D and trimming were determined from the DNA. This sample gives 150,000 to 200,000 clones in total; approximately 79% of them show up just once. The ten largest clones capture 11% to 15% of the sample.

The chain links TRBV6-6 with TRBJ2-2; the best D guess is TRBD2, with 6 bases matching. The sequenced material came from PBMCs. This clonotype was obtained from a man in his forties or fifties in good health and CMV-seropositive. The CDR3 reads CASSFGGTLTGELFF. The bases are TGTGCCAGCAGTTTTGGGGGGACCTTGACCGGGGAGCTGTTTTTT.